Presented here are 30 T cell receptor beta chains from one specimen sequenced in a study of T cell responses to AZD1222 COVID-19 vaccine. The assay was immunoSEQ multiplex PCR, and TCRdb's table has in-frame clones only and misses some. The table shows 77,000 or so clones, with over 75% occurring only once. Sequenced here: peripheral blood, sampled on day 0 of AZD1222 vaccination. All receptors come from an adult in good health.

The V call is TRBV19, the J call TRBJ2-1, with 7 nucleotides matching TRBD1. V lost 7 bases, J lost 3 bases, and 3 bases stayed unmatched. The CDR3 totals 13 residues. Germline lookup yields CDR1 LNHDA and CDR2 SQIVND (reference sequence). As DNA, the CDR3 is TGTGCCAGTACAGGGGGTGTCTACAATGAGCAGTTCTTC. Protein: CASTGGVYNEQFF. The whole variable domain, filled in from reference TRBV19 and TRBJ2-1, reads DGGITQSPKYLFRKEGQNVTLSCEQNLNHDAMYWYRQDPGQGLRLIYYSQIVNDFQKGDIAEGYSVSREKKESFPLTVTSAQKNPTAFYLCASTGGVYNEQFFGPGTRLTVL.

The J gene is TRBJ2-3, the V gene TRBV24-1; D perhaps matches TRBD2 (5 bases). This CDR3 is 14 amino acids long. In germline, CDR1 is KGHDR, CDR2 SFDVKD. The V end lost 3 bases, the J end lost 2 bases, and 8 bases lay between the germline ends. CDR3 nucleotides: TGTGCCACCAGTGATCGAGGACTCACAGATACGCAGTATTTT. Encoded protein: CATSDRGLTDTQYF.

V gene TRBV19 combines with J gene TRBJ2-2, with 7 bases fitting TRBD2. The germline V gene encodes CDR1 LNHDA and CDR2 SQIVND (reference sequence). The junction had 7 bases not matched to a gene; V was cut back by 6 bases and J by 0 bases. The CDR3 has 16 amino acids. CDR3 region: CASSQRGLANTGELFF. CDR3 in DNA: TGTGCCAGTAGCCAGCGGGGACTCGCGAACACCGGGGAGCTGTTTTTT.

This chain connects TRBV6-2 or TRBV6-3 to TRBJ2-1; the match to TRBD2 covers 9 bases. The CDR3 covers 16 residues. V was clipped by 4 bases and J by 3 bases; unmatched bases: 7. Germline V gene sequence: CDR1 MNHEY, CDR2 SVGEGT. The chain's CDR3 is CASSFTGLAHYNEQFF. For the CDR3, the DNA is TGTGCCAGCAGTTTTACGGGACTAGCTCACTACAATGAGCAGTTCTTC.

The rearrangement links TRBV5-4 to TRBJ2-7, with D perhaps being TRBD1 or TRBD2 (5 bases each). CDR1 and CDR2 (germline): SGHNT, YYREEE (reference sequence). V lost 4 bases and J 3 bases, leaving 11 bases between the germline ends. This CDR3 comprises 13 residues. The CDR3 region has the DNA TGTGCCAGCAGCCCGGGAAGGGGCTACGAGCAGTACTTC. Its protein product is CASSPGRGYEQYF. The whole variable domain, filled in from reference TRBV5-4 and TRBJ2-7, reads ETGVTQSPTHLIKTRGQQVTLRCSSQSGHNTVSWYQQALGQGPQFIFQYYREEENGRGNFPPRFSGLQFPNYSSELNVNALELDDSALYLCASSPGRGYEQYFGPGTRLTVT.

V gene TRBV28 combines with J gene TRBJ1-1; D is ambiguous. The V end lost 5 bases, the J end lost 0 bases, and 13 bases lay between the germline ends. This CDR3 has 15 residues. In germline, CDR1 is MDHEN, CDR2 SYDVKM. CDR3 in DNA: TGTGCCAGCAGTCCCCCCCGAGGCATGAACACTGAAGCTTTCTTT. Residues: CASSPPRGMNTEAFF.

The chain joins TRBV27 to TRBJ2-5; possibly TRBD2 for D (5 bases). Trimming removed 4 bases at V and 3 bases at J, with 15 bases between. CDR1 is MNHEY and CDR2 is SMNVEV in the germline V gene (reference sequence). This CDR3 is 15 amino acids long. CDR3 nucleotide sequence: TGTGCCAGCAGTTCCCGCCTGGGGAGAGAAGAGACCCAGTACTTC. Residues: CASSSRLGREETQYF.

With regard to this clone: The junction does not match germline at one end; this may be a read error. The chain is built from TRBV5-6 and TRBJ1-2; D gene uncertain. CDR3 size: 11 residues. Germline CDR1 and CDR2: SGHDT and YYEEEE. The CDR3 DNA reads TGTGCCAGCAGCTTGGAACAGAGTAGATCCTTC. Its protein product is CASSLEQSRSF.

The genes are TRBV7-9 and TRBJ1-2; D is unclear. This CDR3 is built from 14 residues. From germline, CDR1 is SEHNR and CDR2 FQNEAQ (reference sequence). The V and J ends lost 1 base and 1 base respectively, with 7 bases between them. The CDR3 reads CASSLGTSNYGYTF. For the CDR3, the DNA is TGTGCCAGCAGCTTAGGTACCAGTAACTATGGCTACACCTTC.

The V gene is TRBV6-5, the J gene TRBJ1-2; 9 bases match TRBD1. V trimming: 6 bases; J trimming: 7 bases; junction bases outside the gene matches: 9. Germline assignment: CDR1 MNHEY and CDR2 SVGAGI. The CDR3 has 14 residues. The CDR3 region is CASSLTGGAGGYTF. The CDR3 bases are TGTGCCAGCAGCCTTACAGGGGGCGCGGGTGGCTACACCTTC.

V and J are TRBV7-9 and TRBJ2-2, with D perhaps TRBD1 or TRBD2 (5 bases each). Germline V gene sequence: CDR1 SEHNR, CDR2 FQNEAQ (reference sequence). The CDR3 length is 18 residues. V lost 5 bases and J lost 4, with 23 bases in between. CDR3 residues: CASSPGTAVVVVTGELFF. In DNA form, the CDR3 reads TGTGCCAGCAGCCCCGGGACGGCGGTCGTGGTTGTCACCGGGGAGCTGTTTTTT.

The CDR3 loop is CASSLGTGAFF. DNA of the CDR3: TGTGCCAGTAGTCTTGGTACCGGGGCTTTCTTT. The chain carries TRBV19 and TRBJ1-1, with D hard to call. Looked up from germline, CDR1 is LNHDA and CDR2 is SQIVND (reference sequence). V dropped 5 bases and J dropped 11 bases, with 12 bases sitting between them. CDR3 length: 11 amino acids.

The rearrangement links TRBV7-9 to TRBJ2-3, with unresolved D. CDR3 length: 16 amino acids. Trimming pared 1 base from V and 0 bases from J, leaving 11 bases between. The V gene's germline CDR1 is SEHNR and CDR2 FQNEAQ (reference sequence). CDR3 sequence reads: CASSLGGAESTDTQYF. CDR3 DNA: TGTGCCAGCAGCTTAGGGGGTGCAGAGAGCACAGATACGCAGTATTTT.

The gene calls are TRBV3-1 (or the pseudogene TRBV3-2) and TRBJ2-1; D might be TRBD2 (6 bases). The CDR3 extends over 16 amino acids. The germline CDR1 and CDR2 sequences are LGHDT and YNNKEL (reference sequence). V gave up 2 bases and J gave up 5 bases, with 16 bases separating them. CDR3 DNA: TGTGCCAGCAGCCAAAAGGGTGGCGGGGCGGACAATGAGCAGTTCTTC. Its translation is CASSQKGGGADNEQFF.

The V call is TRBV7-2, the J call TRBJ1-2; TRBD1 matches 8 bases. V dropped 2 bases and J dropped 5; count of bases not matched to a gene: 10. The CDR3 is 16 amino acids. Germline V gene lookup returns CDR1 SGHTA and CDR2 FQGNSA. CDR3 loop: CASSLIQGEYGYGYTF. In DNA form, the CDR3 reads TGTGCCAGCAGCTTAATACAGGGGGAGTACGGATATGGCTACACCTTC. Using reference TRBV7-2 and TRBJ1-2 for the parts outside the CDR3, the full variable domain is GAGVSQSPSNKVTEKGKDVELRCDPISGHTALYWYRQSLGQGLEFLIYFQGNSAPDKSGLPSDRFSAERTGGSVSTLTIQRTQQEDSAVYLCASSLIQGEYGYGYTFGSGTRLTVV.

The V and J genes are TRBV4-2 and TRBJ2-3, with TRBD2 matching 10 bases. The germline CDR1 and CDR2 sequences are LGHNA and YNFKEQ. The V segment lost 1 base and the J segment 5 bases; nucleotides outside the gene matches: 6. CDR3 length: 16 amino acids. CDR3 DNA: TGTGCCAGCAGCCAAGGAGCCAGCGGGGGGGTAGATACGCAGTATTTT. The encoded protein is CASSQGASGGVDTQYF.

The chain carries TRBV7-2 and TRBJ2-5, with TRBD2 matching over 11 bases. This CDR3 spans 15 amino acids. CDR1 is SGHTA and CDR2 is FQGNSA in the germline V gene. J gave up 7 bases and V 5 bases, and 9 bases lay outside the gene matches. CDR3 protein: CASSPLAGGPGTQYF. For the CDR3, the DNA is TGTGCCAGCAGCCCTTTAGCGGGAGGGCCTGGGACCCAGTACTTC. Full variable domain (outside the CDR3, taken from reference TRBV7-2 and TRBJ2-5): GAGVSQSPSNKVTEKGKDVELRCDPISGHTALYWYRQSLGQGLEFLIYFQGNSAPDKSGLPSDRFSAERTGGSVSTLTIQRTQQEDSAVYLCASSPLAGGPGTQYFGPGTRLLVL.

The genes are TRBV9 and TRBJ1-4; TRBD1 is a possible D gene (5 bases). Germline CDR1 is SGDLS and CDR2 is YYNGEE. Trimming removed 0 bases at V and 5 bases at J, with 11 bases between. This CDR3 comprises 15 residues. The CDR3 bases are TGTGCCAGCAGCGTAGGGGGAAGGGGAAATGAAAAACTGTTTTTT. As protein: CASSVGGRGNEKLFF.

J is TRBJ2-1 and V is TRBV7-2, with 8 positions matching TRBD2. The trim removed 1 base at V and 9 bases at J, leaving 2 bases unmatched. The length of the CDR3 is 13 residues. Germline CDR1 reads SGHTA; CDR2 reads FQGNSA. The CDR3 DNA follows: TGTGCCAGCAGCTTAGGTGGGACTAGTGAGCAGTTCTTC. This codes for CASSLGGTSEQFF.

The chain uses TRBV6-5 and TRBJ1-2; 8 bases are a match to TRBD1. Germline lookup yields CDR1 MNHEY and CDR2 SVGAGI. The length of the CDR3 is 14 residues. V shed 5 bases and J 0 bases; nucleotides not matched to a gene: 2. CDR3 coding DNA: TGTGCCAGCAGTCAACAGGGGGCTAACTATGGCTACACCTTC. It encodes CASSQQGANYGYTF.

Written as DNA, the CDR3 is TGTGCCAGCAGTTTTAGCGGGGAGCTGTTTTTT. It yields the protein CASSFSGELFF. The chain is built from TRBV28 and TRBJ2-2; no firm D call. V was pared by 3 bases and J by 7 bases, with 3 bases between. The germline V gene has CDR1 MDHEN and CDR2 SYDVKM. This CDR3 spans 11 amino acids.

V gene TRBV6-2 or TRBV6-3 combines with J gene TRBJ1-1; D is unresolved. Germline V gene sequence: CDR1 MNHEY, CDR2 SVGEGT. V was cut by 2 bases and J by 4 bases, with 11 bases left in between. The CDR3 contains 14 residues. The CDR3 sequence is CASSYAGMATEAFF. CDR3 nucleotides: TGTGCCAGCAGTTACGCGGGGATGGCCACTGAAGCTTTCTTT.

The CDR3: CASSPPEGQMNTEAFF. The CDR3, as DNA: TGTGCCAGCTCACCACCTGAGGGACAGATGAACACTGAAGCTTTCTTT. The chain recombines TRBV18 with TRBJ1-1, with 7 bases identical to TRBD1. CDR3 length: 16 residues. V lost 0 bases to trimming and J lost 0 bases; unmatched junction nucleotides: 4. The germline V gene encodes CDR1 KGHSH and CDR2 LQKENI.

This clone has just one count. The gene calls are TRBV6-5 and TRBJ2-7, with 10 nucleotides matching TRBD2. The CDR3 extends over 15 amino acids. The V and J ends lost 1 base and 0 bases, in that order; junction bases with no gene match: 0. The germline CDR1 and CDR2 sequences are MNHEY and SVGAGI. The CDR3 coding sequence is TGTGCCAGCAGTTACTTAGCGGGAGGCTCCTACGAGCAGTACTTC. As protein: CASSYLAGGSYEQYF.

The V gene is TRBV15, the J gene TRBJ1-5; 9 positions match TRBD1. Germline CDR1 reads LNHNV; CDR2 reads YYDKDF (reference sequence). The CDR3 consists of 15 residues. Trimming cost V 3 bases and J 4 bases; bases outside gene matches: 4. The CDR3 DNA is TGTGCCACCAGCAGCCGGGACAGGGTTAATCAGCCCCAGCATTTT. Translating it yields CATSSRDRVNQPQHF.

The chain recombines TRBV3-1 (or the pseudogene TRBV3-2) with TRBJ2-7, with 12 bases identical to TRBD2. V shed 1 base and J 4 bases; nucleotides not matched to a gene: 5. CDR3 length equals 16 residues. Germline loops: CDR1 LGHDT, CDR2 YNNKEL (reference sequence). This CDR3 reads CASSQVTSGSRYEQYF. CDR3 coding DNA: TGTGCCAGCAGCCAAGTGACTAGCGGGAGTCGGTACGAGCAGTACTTC.

V and J are TRBV7-9 and TRBJ1-2, with D perhaps TRBD1 (6 bases). The CDR3 consists of 14 residues. V was trimmed by 1 base and J by 4 bases, leaving 10 bases between them. Germline V lookup: CDR1 SEHNR, CDR2 FQNEAQ (reference sequence). CDR3 region: CASSLEQGIYGYTF. The CDR3 DNA follows: TGTGCCAGCAGCTTAGAACAGGGCATCTATGGCTACACCTTC.

V is TRBV2 and J is TRBJ2-2, with a tentative D call TRBD2 (5 bases). This CDR3 region has 15 residues. The V and J ends lost 4 bases and 4 bases respectively, with 13 bases between them. Germline CDR1 SNHLY, CDR2 FYNNEI. The CDR3 spells CASSATRGFTGELFF. For the CDR3, the DNA is TGTGCCAGCAGTGCTACTAGAGGTTTCACCGGGGAGCTGTTTTTT.

This clone was seen just once. The rearrangement joins TRBV2 to TRBJ2-5; D ambiguous. Germline CDR1 SNHLY, CDR2 FYNNEI. The CDR3 runs to 14 residues. Trimming took 8 bases from V and 2 from J, leaving 15 bases between them. The CDR3 nucleotides are TGTGCCAGCCGCACAGATTCGGGTCAAGAGACCCAGTACTTC. Its protein is CASRTDSGQETQYF.

This chain uses TRBV6-4 with TRBJ2-1; 9 nucleotides agree with TRBD1. Germline CDR1 MRHNA, CDR2 SNTAGT. With 4 bases clipped from V and 7 bases from J, the junction kept 2 bases outside the gene matches. The CDR3 has 13 residues. The CDR3 sequence: CASSVQGANEQFF. As DNA, the CDR3 is TGTGCCAGCAGTGTACAGGGGGCGAATGAGCAGTTCTTC.